These 28 T cell receptor beta chains were sequenced from one sample in a study of control samples from healthy donors and cancer patients. Sequencing was performed with immunoSEQ multiplex PCR; in TCRdb, only in-frame clones are kept and a portion is missing. In the table there are about 130,000 clones, approximately 90% of which are singletons. Sequenced: blood. These receptors all come from a young man in good health.

This clone was observed once. V is TRBV19 and J is TRBJ2-5, with D uncertain. The V and J ends lost 1 base and 0 bases respectively, with 9 bases between them. The germline gives CDR1 LNHDA, CDR2 SQIVND (reference sequence). This CDR3 has 15 residues. The CDR3 DNA sequence: TGTGCCAGTAGTATAGGGGCAAAGTACCAAGAGACCCAGTACTTC. Its translation is CASSIGAKYQETQYF.

The chain recombines TRBV6-5 with TRBJ2-7, with D possibly being TRBD1 (5 bases). The CDR3 is 14 residues long. Trimming removed 8 bases at V and 6 bases at J, with 20 bases between. In germline, CDR1 is MNHEY, CDR2 SVGAGI. The CDR3 is CASRLEGEGVEQYV. The CDR3 DNA sequence: TGTGCCAGCCGCTTAGAAGGGGAAGGGGTCGAGCAGTACGTC.

The V and J genes are TRBV18 and TRBJ2-1, with D possibly being TRBD2 (5 bases). V was shortened by 5 bases and J by 10 bases, with 18 bases between the two germline ends. The germline V gene encodes CDR1 KGHSH and CDR2 LQKENI. This CDR3 has 14 residues. CDR3 sequence reads: CASSTALRGQEQFF. In DNA, the CDR3 is TGTGCCAGCTCAACGGCCTTACGGGGTCAGGAGCAGTTCTTC. Using reference TRBV18 and TRBJ2-1 for the parts outside the CDR3, the full variable domain is NAGVMQNPRHLVRRRGQEARLRCSPMKGHSHVYWYRQLPEEGLKFMVYLQKENIIDESGMPKERFSAEFPKEGPSILRIQQVVRGDSAAYFCASSTALRGQEQFFGPGTRLTVL.

The J gene is TRBJ1-1, the V gene TRBV5-5; D is undetermined. The germline V gene has CDR1 SGHKS and CDR2 YYEKEE (reference sequence). CDR3 length: 14 residues. Trimming took off 7 bases at V and 5 bases at J, with 18 bases between the two ends. CDR3 sequence reads: CASATDELRTEAFF. In nucleotides, the CDR3 is TGTGCCAGCGCGACCGATGAGCTGAGAACTGAAGCTTTCTTT.

The chain employs TRBV10-3 and TRBJ1-6; the match to TRBD1 covers 7 bases. V was pared by 2 bases and J by 10 bases, with 11 bases of the junction left unmatched. CDR3 length: 16 residues. Germline V gene data show CDR1 as ENHRY and CDR2 as SYGVKD. This chain's CDR3 is CAISEVAAAQGSPLHF. Here the CDR3 DNA reads TGTGCCATCAGTGAGGTTGCGGCAGCACAGGGGTCACCCCTCCACTTT.

This chain uses TRBV5-1 with TRBJ2-7, with TRBD1 matching 7 bases. CDR1 and CDR2 (germline): SGHRS, YFSETQ. The trim removed 0 bases at V and 1 base at J, leaving 4 bases unmatched. The CDR3 has 15 residues. CDR3 residues: CASSLGGTVSYEQYF. CDR3 nucleotide sequence: TGCGCCAGCAGCTTGGGGGGGACAGTATCCTACGAGCAGTACTTC. The variable domain in full, with the rest retrieved from reference TRBV5-1 and TRBJ2-7, is KAGVTQTPRYLIKTRGQQVTLSCSPISGHRSVSWYQQTPGQGLQFLFEYFSETQRNKGNFPGRFSGRQFSNSRSEMNVSTLELGDSALYLCASSLGGTVSYEQYFGPGTRLTVT.

V gene TRBV30 combines with J gene TRBJ1-2, with 7 positions matching TRBD1. Germline V gene lookup returns CDR1 GTSNPN and CDR2 SVGIG (reference sequence). The junction had 10 bases not matched to a gene; V was cut back by 1 base and J by 8 bases. This CDR3 is 14 amino acids long. The CDR3 loop is CAWSGAQGFRGYTF. In nucleotides, the CDR3 is TGTGCCTGGAGTGGGGCACAGGGGTTTCGAGGCTACACCTTC.

Written as DNA, the CDR3 is TGTGCCACCAGCAGAAGGGGCGGCACTGAAGCTTTCTTT. Encoded protein: CATSRRGGTEAFF. This chain links TRBV15 with TRBJ1-1, with a possible D match to TRBD1 (5 bases). Germline CDR1 LNHNV, CDR2 YYDKDF (reference sequence). V was pared by 2 bases and J by 4 bases, with 8 bases between. The CDR3 extends over 13 amino acids.

In this sample, this clone turned up a few times. Relative to the germline gene, one junction end is altered; a read error may explain this. The chain couples TRBV5-4 to TRBJ2-7; TRBD1 is a possible D gene (5 bases). The germline CDR1 and CDR2 sequences are SGHNT and YYREEE (reference sequence). The CDR3 length is 13 residues. DNA for the CDR3: TGTGCCAGCAGCCTCGAATCACAGACAGCCCGCAACTTC. This codes for CASSLESQTARNF.

This clone was detected only once. This chain connects TRBV6-5 to TRBJ1-2, with a weak D call TRBD1 (5 bases). V lost 10 bases, J lost 4 bases, and 16 bases lay in between. Germline assignment: CDR1 MNHEY and CDR2 SVGAGI. This CDR3 comprises 13 residues. CDR3 bases: TGTGCCACAAGAAAGGGGCCCCCCTATGGCTACACCTTC. It specifies CATRKGPPYGYTF.

The chain couples TRBV29-1 to TRBJ1-5, with D hard to call. The germline V gene has CDR1 SQVTM and CDR2 ANQGSEA. The CDR3 totals 15 residues. With 2 bases removed from V and 9 bases from J, the gap between germline ends came to 20 bases. The CDR3 loop reads CSVETSSLSYRPQHF. The CDR3 region has the DNA TGCAGCGTTGAAACCTCCAGTCTGTCGTATCGGCCCCAGCATTTT.

J is TRBJ1-4 and V is TRBV18, with D possibly being TRBD1 (5 bases). CDR3 size: 15 residues. Germline CDR1 reads KGHSH; CDR2 reads LQKENI. Trimming cost V 1 base and J 4 bases, with 10 bases left between them. CDR3 residues: CASSPQTGHNEKLFF. CDR3 sequence (DNA): TGTGCCAGCTCACCACAAACAGGTCATAATGAAAAACTGTTTTTT.

The chain links TRBV30 to TRBJ1-2; D is undetermined. CDR1 and CDR2 from the germline V gene are GTSNPN and SVGIG (reference sequence). Trimming shortened V by 4 bases and J by 8 bases, and 20 bases separated the two germline ends. The length of the CDR3 is 14 residues. In DNA form, the CDR3 reads TGTGCCTGGAATGGTTTTGGGGATTTGACGGGCTACACCTTC. This gives the protein CAWNGFGDLTGYTF. Based on the CDR3 plus reference TRBV30 and TRBJ1-2, the full variable domain is SQTIHQWPATLVQPVGSPLSLECTVEGTSNPNLYWYRQAAGRGLQLLFYSVGIGQISSEVPQNLSASRPQDRQFILSSKKLLLSDSGFYLCAWNGFGDLTGYTFGSGTRLTVV.

The chain has TRBV2 and TRBJ1-1; D is possibly TRBD1 (6 bases). The CDR3 length is 13 residues. V was clipped by 6 bases and J by 7 bases, with 15 bases between them. Germline CDR1 and CDR2: SNHLY and FYNNEI. The CDR3 DNA follows: TGTGCCAGCAGGCTACAGGGAAGGGGTGAAGCTTTCTTT. It encodes CASRLQGRGEAFF.

The CDR3 reads CASSLDLRRETQYF. The DNA of the CDR3 is TGTGCCAGCAGCTTAGATCTGAGAAGGGAGACCCAGTACTTC. The rearrangement joins TRBV11-2 to TRBJ2-5, with unresolved D. The germline V gene encodes CDR1 SGHAT and CDR2 FQNNGV. Trimming took 0 bases from V and 5 from J, leaving 10 bases between them. CDR3 length: 14 amino acids. The variable domain in full, completed from reference TRBV11-2 and TRBJ2-5, reads EAGVAQSPRYKIIEKRQSVAFWCNPISGHATLYWYQQILGQGPKLLIQFQNNGVVDDSQLPKDRFSAERLKGVDSTLKIQPAKLEDSAVYLCASSLDLRRETQYFGPGTRLLVL.

The genes are TRBV4-2 and TRBJ1-5; D gene uncertain. The CDR3 has 13 residues. V was pared by 1 base and J by 4 bases, with 5 bases between. The germline V gene has CDR1 LGHNA and CDR2 YNFKEQ. The CDR3 is CASSQGRNQPQHF. Here the CDR3 DNA reads TGTGCCAGCAGCCAAGGACGGAATCAGCCCCAGCATTTT.

The rearrangement joins TRBV30 to TRBJ2-3; 8 positions match TRBD2. Trimming removed 4 bases from V and 6 bases from J; junction bases left unmatched: 3. CDR3 length: 12 residues. CDR1 and CDR2 from the germline V gene are GTSNPN and SVGIG (reference sequence). The CDR3 sequence is CAWNGGADTQYF. CDR3 in DNA: TGTGCCTGGAACGGGGGGGCGGATACGCAGTATTTT. The whole variable domain, remainder taken from reference TRBV30 and TRBJ2-3, is SQTIHQWPATLVQPVGSPLSLECTVEGTSNPNLYWYRQAAGRGLQLLFYSVGIGQISSEVPQNLSASRPQDRQFILSSKKLLLSDSGFYLCAWNGGADTQYFGPGTRLTVL.

V gene TRBV9 combines with J gene TRBJ2-7, with 11 bases that match TRBD2. This CDR3 region has 17 residues. CDR1 and CDR2 (germline): SGDLS, YYNGEE. V dropped 0 bases and J dropped 4; count of bases not matched to a gene: 9. CDR3 sequence: CASSVGASGGTPYEQYF. The CDR3 DNA follows: TGTGCCAGCAGCGTAGGTGCTAGCGGGGGGACGCCATACGAGCAGTACTTC.

The chain recombines TRBV3-1 (or the pseudogene TRBV3-2) with TRBJ2-3; D is unclear. V was trimmed by 4 bases and J by 3 bases, leaving 8 bases between them. The V gene's germline CDR1 is LGHDT and CDR2 YNNKEL (reference sequence). The CDR3 loop spans 13 amino acids. CDR3 loop: CASSPAGTDTQYF. In nucleotides, the CDR3 is TGTGCCAGCAGCCCTGCCGGGACAGATACGCAGTATTTT.

The chain joins TRBV6-2 or TRBV6-3 to TRBJ2-1; TRBD2 agrees at 14 bases. V lost 5 bases to trimming and J lost 8 bases; unmatched junction nucleotides: 8. This CDR3 is 16 amino acids long. Looked up from germline, CDR1 is MNHEY and CDR2 is SVGEGT. This CDR3 reads CASSRAGTSGRYEQFF. The CDR3 bases are TGTGCCAGCAGTAGGGCCGGGACTAGCGGGAGATATGAGCAGTTCTTC.

This chain connects TRBV3-1 (or the pseudogene TRBV3-2) to TRBJ2-1, with 7 bases lining up with TRBD2. The CDR3 length is 12 residues. With V trimmed by 4 bases and J by 10 bases, 4 bases remained unmatched. The germline gives CDR1 LGHDT, CDR2 YNNKEL (reference sequence). The CDR3 DNA reads TGTGCCAGCAGCCCATTAGCGGGCGAGCAGTTCTTC. It yields the protein CASSPLAGEQFF.

This sequence joins TRBV11-3 and TRBJ2-2; TRBD2 is a possible D gene (6 bases). Trimming pared 5 bases from V and 3 bases from J, leaving 10 bases between. The CDR3 covers 14 residues. Germline V gives CDR1 SGHNT, CDR2 YENEEA. The CDR3: CASSPREDTGELFF. CDR3 nucleotides: TGTGCCAGCAGCCCGCGGGAAGACACCGGGGAGCTGTTTTTT.

The chain combines TRBV19 with TRBJ2-5, with 7 bases aligning to TRBD2. Germline CDR1 and CDR2: LNHDA and SQIVND (reference sequence). The junction had 9 bases not matched to a gene; V was cut back by 1 base and J by 4 bases. The CDR3 consists of 16 residues. The CDR3 protein is CASSIGGAGDTETQYF. CDR3 sequence (DNA): TGTGCCAGTAGTATAGGAGGGGCGGGAGACACAGAGACCCAGTACTTC.

The chain carries TRBV5-8 and TRBJ2-1; TRBD2 is a possible D gene (7 bases). Germline V gene data show CDR1 as SGHTS and CDR2 as YDEGEE. V was clipped by 2 bases and J by 8 bases, with 17 bases between them. The CDR3 length is 15 residues. The CDR3 sequence is CASSLPGGVRDEQFF. The CDR3 DNA follows: TGTGCCAGCAGCTTACCGGGGGGCGTGAGAGATGAGCAGTTCTTC.

The J gene is TRBJ2-7, the V gene TRBV9; perhaps TRBD2 as D (5 bases). CDR3 length equals 12 residues. Germline V lookup: CDR1 SGDLS, CDR2 YYNGEE. V was clipped by 1 base and J by 4 bases, with 6 bases between them. This chain's CDR3 is CASSVSGYEQYV. CDR3 coding DNA: TGTGCCAGCAGCGTAAGCGGATACGAGCAGTACGTC.

In its sample, this clone was seen once. V gene TRBV6-5 combines with J gene TRBJ1-4; TRBD1 is a possible D gene (5 bases). The CDR3 runs to 14 residues. CDR1 is MNHEY, CDR2 SVGAGI, per germline. The germline V and J ends were trimmed by 8 bases and 4 bases, with 14 bases remaining between them. CDR3 bases: TGTGCCAGCGCCACAGGCGGGATTAATGAAAAACTGTTTTTT. Translated: CASATGGINEKLFF.

V gene TRBV7-9 combines with J gene TRBJ2-3; no firm D call. Trimming stripped 1 base from V and 6 bases from J, with 8 bases between. Germline CDR1 reads SEHNR; CDR2 reads FQNEAQ (reference sequence). CDR3 length: 13 amino acids. The CDR3 DNA is TGTGCCAGCAGCTTAGGGGCTCGGGATACGCAGTATTTT. This encodes CASSLGARDTQYF.

The chain couples TRBV27 to TRBJ1-1; no firm D call. This CDR3 is built from 13 residues. Germline V CDR1 and CDR2: MNHEY, SMNVEV (reference sequence). Trimming removed 3 bases at V and 3 bases at J, with 8 bases between. CDR3 sequence: CASSLSWDTEAFF. The CDR3 DNA sequence: TGTGCCAGCAGTTTGTCCTGGGACACTGAAGCTTTCTTT.